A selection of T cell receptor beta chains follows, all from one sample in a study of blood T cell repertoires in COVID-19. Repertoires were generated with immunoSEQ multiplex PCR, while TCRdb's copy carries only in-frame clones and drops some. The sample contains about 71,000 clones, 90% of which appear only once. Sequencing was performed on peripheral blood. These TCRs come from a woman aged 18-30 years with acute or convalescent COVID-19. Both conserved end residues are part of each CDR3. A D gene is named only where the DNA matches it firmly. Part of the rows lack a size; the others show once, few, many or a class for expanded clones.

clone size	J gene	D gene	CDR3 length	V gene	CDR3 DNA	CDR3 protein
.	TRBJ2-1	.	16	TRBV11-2	TGTGCCAGCAGCTTAGATCCAGGGTGGACAATTTATGAGCAGTTCTTC	CASSLDPGWTIYEQFF
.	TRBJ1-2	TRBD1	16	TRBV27	TGTGCCAGCAGTTCCTACGGGGCAGGGGGTACCTATGGCTACACCTTC	CASSSYGAGGTYGYTF
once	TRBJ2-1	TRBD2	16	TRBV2	TGTGCCAGCAGTGAAGCGAGCGGGGGGGCCTACAATGAGCAGTTCTTC	CASSEASGGAYNEQFF
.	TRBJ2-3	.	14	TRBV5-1	TGCGCCAGCAGCATCGGGACAAGCACAGATACGCAGTATTTT	CASSIGTSTDTQYF
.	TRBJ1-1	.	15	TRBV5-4	TGTGCCAGCAGCTTGGGTCCAGGGGCCGGCACTGAAGCTTTCTTT	CASSLGPGAGTEAFF
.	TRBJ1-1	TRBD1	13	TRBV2	TGTGCCAGCACCCCGACAGGGATACTTGAAGCTTTCTTT	CASTPTGILEAFF
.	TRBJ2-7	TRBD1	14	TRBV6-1	TGTGCCAGCAGTGAAGGGGACAGCTCCTACGAGCAGTACTTC	CASSEGDSSYEQYF
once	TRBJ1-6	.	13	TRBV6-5	TGTGCCAGCAGAGGGGTACTGGATTCACCCCTCCACTTT	CASRGVLDSPLHF
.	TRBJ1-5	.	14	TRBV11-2	TGTGCCAGCAGCCAGGGGTCTGACTATCAGCCCCAGCATTTT	CASSQGSDYQPQHF
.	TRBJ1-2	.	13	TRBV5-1	TGCGCCAGCAGCCGGGAAGCAACGGAAGGCTACACCTTC	CASSREATEGYTF
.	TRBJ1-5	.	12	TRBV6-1	TGTGCCAGCAGTGAACGGGTTCAGCCCCAGCATTTT	CASSERVQPQHF
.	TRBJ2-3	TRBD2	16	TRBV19	TGTGCCAGTAGTCCCCGGGGAGCGGGAGGGCCGAATACGCAGTATTTT	CASSPRGAGGPNTQYF
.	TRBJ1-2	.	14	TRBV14	TGTGCCAGCAGCCATATGACAGAGGATTATGGCTACACCTTC	CASSHMTEDYGYTF